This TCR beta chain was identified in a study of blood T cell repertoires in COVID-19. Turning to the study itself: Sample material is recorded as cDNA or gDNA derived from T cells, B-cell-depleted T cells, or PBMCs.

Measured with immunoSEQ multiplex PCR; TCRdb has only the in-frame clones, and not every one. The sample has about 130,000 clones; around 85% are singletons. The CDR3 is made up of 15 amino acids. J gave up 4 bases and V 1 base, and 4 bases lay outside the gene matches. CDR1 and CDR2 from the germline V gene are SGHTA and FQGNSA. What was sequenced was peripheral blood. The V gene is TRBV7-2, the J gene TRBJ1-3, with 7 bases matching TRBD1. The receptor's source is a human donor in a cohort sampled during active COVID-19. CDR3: CASSLGGQPGNTIYF. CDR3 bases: TGTGCCAGCAGCTTAGGGGGACAGCCAGGAAACACCATATATTTT.